One sample yielded the 20 T cell receptor beta chains listed below, sequenced in a study of blood T cells in healthy people across ages. The second PCR ran roughly 6 to 11 cycles with a sample-barcoded 5' primer and J-beta primers. TCRdb reanalysed the 5' RACE reads using MiXCR and keeps one entry per CDR3 protein. The repertoire consists of about 1.4 million distinct CDR3 sequences, with 55% to 75% occurring once and the leading ten covering about 6.7%. The sequenced sample consisted of blood. These receptors all stem from a man in his late teens or twenties in good health.

The chain uses TRBV5-1 and TRBJ2-1; D is undetermined. The V gene's germline CDR1 is SGHRS and CDR2 YFSETQ. The germline V and J ends were trimmed by 4 bases and 8 bases, with 16 bases remaining between them. This CDR3 is built from 14 residues. The CDR3 nucleotides read TGCGCCAGCAGCCCCGACTCACCTTGGGATGAGCAGTTCTTC. Residues: CASSPDSPWDEQFF. Together with reference TRBV5-1 and TRBJ2-1, the CDR3 gives the full variable domain: KAGVTQTPRYLIKTRGQQVTLSCSPISGHRSVSWYQQTPGQGLQFLFEYFSETQRNKGNFPGRFSGRQFSNSRSEMNVSTLELGDSALYLCASSPDSPWDEQFFGPGTRLTVL.

This chain joins TRBV29-1 and TRBJ1-1, with TRBD1 as a possible D gene (5 bases). The V gene lost 2 bases and the J gene lost 4 bases, with 11 bases spanning the gap. Germline V gene sequence: CDR1 SQVTM, CDR2 ANQGSEA. This CDR3 comprises 13 residues. CDR3 protein: CSVEIIGGTEAFF. The CDR3 nucleotides read TGCAGCGTTGAAATTATCGGGGGCACTGAAGCTTTCTTT.

Only a few counts were recorded for this clonotype. The V gene is TRBV5-1, the J gene TRBJ1-1; D uncertain. V shed 0 bases and J shed 1 base, with 4 bases lying between them. The CDR3 has 13 amino acids. The V gene's germline CDR1 is SGHRS and CDR2 YFSETQ. The CDR3 sequence is CASSLVPNTEAFF. CDR3 nucleotide sequence: TGCGCCAGCAGCTTGGTCCCGAACACTGAAGCTTTCTTT.

This chain joins TRBV11-2 and TRBJ1-3; 8 nucleotides line up with TRBD1. J gave up 4 bases and V 0 bases, and 5 bases lay outside the gene matches. The germline gives CDR1 SGHAT, CDR2 FQNNGV. This CDR3 comprises 16 residues. CDR3 amino acids: CASSLEDRGTGNTIYF. Here the CDR3 DNA reads TGTGCCAGCAGCTTAGAAGACAGGGGTACAGGAAACACCATATATTTT.

In its sample, this clonotype was seen a few times. The chain uses TRBV12-3 or TRBV12-4 and TRBJ1-4, with a weak D call TRBD1 (5 bases). The CDR3 spans 15 residues. V lost 2 bases, J lost 5 bases, and 12 bases lay in between. The CDR3 coding sequence is TGTGCCAGCAGTTTATTCGGGACGGGAAATGAAAAACTGTTTTTT. Protein product: CASSLFGTGNEKLFF.

The chain is built from TRBV10-1 and TRBJ2-4, with D perhaps TRBD1 (5 bases). The CDR3 runs 14 residues. Trimming removed 3 bases at V and 13 bases at J, with 19 bases between. Per the germline V gene, CDR1 is WNHNN and CDR2 is SYGVQD (reference sequence). This CDR3 reads CASSEGALSLEQYF. In DNA, the CDR3 is TGCGCCAGCAGTGAAGGGGCCCTCAGTCTGGAGCAGTACTTC.

The chain uses TRBV6-1 and TRBJ1-1, with 11 bases that match TRBD1. Per the germline V gene, CDR1 is MNHNS and CDR2 is SASEGT. CDR3 length: 14 residues. V lost 4 bases, J lost 5 bases, and 3 bases stayed unmatched. CDR3 coding DNA: TGTGCCAGCAGTGGGGGACAGGGGGGGACTGAAGCTTTCTTT. Its translation is CASSGGQGGTEAFF.

The rearrangement links TRBV6-2 or TRBV6-3 to TRBJ1-2, with D possibly being TRBD1 (5 bases). V was shortened by 9 bases and J by 10 bases, with 12 bases between the two germline ends. Germline V gene lookup returns CDR1 MNHEY and CDR2 SVGEGT. This CDR3 region has 10 residues. CDR3 in DNA: TGTGCCAGAAGGTCGACAGACTACACCTTC. Translating it yields CARRSTDYTF.

The chain is built from TRBV7-2 and TRBJ1-5, with D uncertain. The germline gives CDR1 SGHTA, CDR2 FQGNSA. The CDR3 sequence is 14 residues long. V lost 5 bases and J 2 bases, leaving 10 bases between the germline ends. The CDR3 region is CASSEALGNQPQHF. CDR3 nucleotide sequence: TGTGCCAGCAGCGAGGCATTGGGCAATCAGCCCCAGCATTTT.

This clonotype was recorded once. This chain connects TRBV27 to TRBJ2-2; TRBD1 matches at 8 bases. Germline V gene data show CDR1 as MNHEY and CDR2 as SMNVEV (reference sequence). J was trimmed by 7 bases and V by 6 bases; bases with no gene match: 4. This CDR3 contains 13 residues. DNA of the CDR3: TGTGCCAGCAGAGAAGACAGGGGCGGGGAGCTGTTTTTT. Translating gives CASREDRGGELFF.

V usage is TRBV21-1 and J usage is TRBJ2-1; TRBD1 is taken as the D call from the table, unchecked against the DNA. TRBV21-1 is recorded as a pseudogene. This CDR3 contains 13 residues. The DNA of the CDR3 is TGTGCCATCCAAAGGGGTAACCACAATGAGCAGTTCTTC. Translating gives CAIQRGNHNEQFF.

CDR3 region: CASSPTRATSTEAFF. The DNA of the CDR3 is TGTGCCAGCAGCCCAACGAGGGCCACCAGCACTGAAGCTTTCTTT. V gene TRBV7-2 combines with J gene TRBJ1-1; D gene unclear. The germline V gene has CDR1 SGHTA and CDR2 FQGNSA. The V end was cut by 5 bases, the J end by 4 bases, with 17 bases between. The CDR3 totals 15 residues. Full variable domain (missing parts from reference TRBV7-2 and TRBJ1-1): GAGVSQSPSNKVTEKGKDVELRCDPISGHTALYWYRQSLGQGLEFLIYFQGNSAPDKSGLPSDRFSAERTGGSVSTLTIQRTQQEDSAVYLCASSPTRATSTEAFFGQGTRLTVV.

The chain combines TRBV28 with TRBJ2-1, with TRBD1 matching over 7 bases. The CDR3 is 16 residues long. Looked up from germline, CDR1 is MDHEN and CDR2 is SYDVKM. Trimming took 4 bases from V and 2 from J; bases not matched to a gene: 8. Here the CDR3 reads CASSSLGDRTYNEQFF. The CDR3 bases are TGTGCCAGCAGTTCCCTAGGGGACAGAACCTACAATGAGCAGTTCTTC.

The chain couples TRBV4-2 to TRBJ2-7; a possible D gene is TRBD2 (6 bases). Germline assignment: CDR1 LGHNA and CDR2 YNFKEQ. This CDR3 contains 19 residues. The V end was cut by 0 bases, the J end by 2 bases, with 23 bases between. The CDR3 nucleotides are TGTGCCAGCAGCCAAGATCCCCTCTTAGGGCGTAGCGGAACCTACGAGCAGTACTTC. This codes for CASSQDPLLGRSGTYEQYF.

The V call is TRBV29-1, the J call TRBJ2-7, with D perhaps TRBD1 (6 bases). Germline V gene sequence: CDR1 SQVTM, CDR2 ANQGSEA. The V end was cut by 4 bases, the J end by 2 bases, with 12 bases between. The CDR3 is 13 residues long. The CDR3, as DNA: TGCAGCGTTGTGGGACACCTGACCTACGAGCAGTACTTC. It encodes CSVVGHLTYEQYF.

This rearrangement joins TRBV25-1 to TRBJ2-1, with TRBD2 identical over 12 bases. Germline V CDR1 and CDR2: MGHDK, SYGVNS. The CDR3 covers 15 residues. With 5 bases clipped from V and 5 bases from J, the junction kept 4 bases outside the gene matches. CDR3 protein: CASSPSGGAHNEQFF. In nucleotides, the CDR3 is TGTGCCAGCAGTCCTAGCGGGGGGGCCCACAATGAGCAGTTCTTC.

V is TRBV5-6 and J is TRBJ1-2, with 8 bases matching TRBD1. J was trimmed by 4 bases and V by 0 bases; bases with no gene match: 8. CDR3 length: 16 amino acids. Germline V gene lookup returns CDR1 SGHDT and CDR2 YYEEEE. The CDR3 sequence is CASSLDPGQESYGYTF. The CDR3 region has the DNA TGTGCCAGCAGCTTGGACCCGGGACAGGAGTCCTATGGCTACACCTTC.

The sample holds one count of this clonotype. V usage is TRBV29-1 and J usage is TRBJ2-4; D remains ambiguous. The DNA matches TRBJ2-5 better at its end, which makes the J call doubtful. CDR3 length equals 12 residues. Germline loops: CDR1 SQVTM, CDR2 ANQGSEA. The CDR3 here is CSVEIKWGTQYF. The CDR3 nucleotides read TGCAGCGTTGAGATTAAATGGGGGACCCAGTACTTC.

The chain couples TRBV27 to TRBJ1-6; no clear D gene. The CDR3 totals 14 residues. V was trimmed by 1 base and J by 7 bases, leaving 8 bases between them. The germline CDR1 and CDR2 sequences are MNHEY and SMNVEV (reference sequence). CDR3 sequence: CASSLWQMNSPLHF. DNA for the CDR3: TGTGCCAGCAGTTTATGGCAGATGAATTCACCCCTCCACTTT.

The CDR3 region has the DNA TGTGCCAGCAGCAAAGCGCGGCAGGGAAAGAACACTGAAGCTTTCTTT. As protein: CASSKARQGKNTEAFF. This chain connects TRBV21-1 to TRBJ1-1; the table's D call, TRBD1, was not checked against the DNA. TRBV21-1 counts as a pseudogene. The CDR3 consists of 16 residues.